The 7 T cell receptor beta chains in this list originate from one sample, sequenced in a study. Using its own MiXCR run on the 5' RACE reads, TCRdb lists one record per CDR3 protein. This sample yields 5,500 to 6,000 distinct CDR3 sequences, of which around 29% are seen a single time; approximately 7.5% belongs to the top ten. Specimen: memory CD4+ T cells sorted from a lymph node. Regarding subset: memory CD4+ T cells, CD4+CD45RO+CD25-. The receptors originated from a female donor with breast cancer.

V and J are TRBV5-1 and TRBJ1-6; maybe TRBD1 (5 bases). Germline V gene sequence: CDR1 SGHRS, CDR2 YFSETQ. The CDR3 totals 14 residues. Trimming took off 4 bases at V and 7 bases at J, with 12 bases between the two ends. CDR3 sequence (DNA): TGCGCCAGCAGCGTGGCAGGGAACAATTCACCCCTCCACTTT. Amino acid sequence: CASSVAGNNSPLHF.

On this clonotype: Given a much more abundant clone one base away, this may be a read error. The chain carries TRBV20-1 and TRBJ1-1; perhaps TRBD1 as D (6 bases). Trimming took 5 bases from V and 12 from J, leaving 22 bases between them. Per germline, CDR1 DFQATT and CDR2 SNEGSKA (reference sequence). This CDR3 is built from 13 residues. This chain's CDR3 is CSAVYRVLDETFF. DNA of the CDR3: TGCAGTGCTGTTTACAGGGTGTTGGACGAAACTTTCTTT.

This clonotype was found many times. The rearrangement uses TRBV4-1 and TRBJ2-3; 7 nucleotides line up with TRBD2. In germline, CDR1 is MGHRA, CDR2 YSYEKL. There are 18 residues in the CDR3. Trimming removed 3 bases from V and 10 bases from J; junction bases left unmatched: 22. CDR3: CASSQGAGVVPPNMAQYF. The CDR3 coding sequence is TGCGCCAGCAGCCAGGGCGCGGGGGTGGTCCCCCCGAATATGGCGCAGTATTTT.

This clonotype is medium-sized in the sample. V usage is TRBV20-1 and J usage is TRBJ1-1, with a tentative D call TRBD1 (5 bases). Germline V gives CDR1 DFQATT, CDR2 SNEGSKA (reference sequence). This CDR3 has 15 residues. V gave up 2 bases and J gave up 0 bases, with 13 bases separating them. The CDR3 bases are TGCAGTGCTAGACCGATGGGACCTATGAACACTGAAGCTTTCTTT. It encodes CSARPMGPMNTEAFF.

This clonotype was counted at least ten times. The genes are TRBV6-2 or TRBV6-3 and TRBJ2-3; the D is unclear. The germline V gene encodes CDR1 MNHEY and CDR2 SVGEGT. This CDR3 comprises 13 residues. V was clipped by 5 bases and J by 5 bases, with 11 bases between them. CDR3 in DNA: TGTGCCAGCAGTCCCGAGTATCAAGATACGCAGTATTTT. This codes for CASSPEYQDTQYF.

By share, this clonotype ranks as medium-sized. The chain carries TRBV12-3 or TRBV12-4 and TRBJ1-4, with no clear D. The CDR3 has 16 residues. Trimming removed 3 bases from V and 6 bases from J, with 17 bases in between. CDR3 coding DNA: TGTGCCAGCAGTTTTGAATCGGGGTCCGGTTATGAAAAACTGTTTTTT. Protein product: CASSFESGSGYEKLFF.

Judged by abundance, this clonotype is medium-sized (0.01 to 0.1%). J is TRBJ1-2 and V is TRBV7-2, with unresolved D. Trimming cost V 5 bases and J 2 bases, with 15 bases left between them. Germline CDR1 is SGHTA and CDR2 is FQGNSA. The CDR3 contains 15 residues. The CDR3 here is CASSTSLNSNYGYTF. CDR3 nucleotide sequence: TGTGCCAGCAGCACATCCCTAAACTCCAACTATGGCTACACCTTC.